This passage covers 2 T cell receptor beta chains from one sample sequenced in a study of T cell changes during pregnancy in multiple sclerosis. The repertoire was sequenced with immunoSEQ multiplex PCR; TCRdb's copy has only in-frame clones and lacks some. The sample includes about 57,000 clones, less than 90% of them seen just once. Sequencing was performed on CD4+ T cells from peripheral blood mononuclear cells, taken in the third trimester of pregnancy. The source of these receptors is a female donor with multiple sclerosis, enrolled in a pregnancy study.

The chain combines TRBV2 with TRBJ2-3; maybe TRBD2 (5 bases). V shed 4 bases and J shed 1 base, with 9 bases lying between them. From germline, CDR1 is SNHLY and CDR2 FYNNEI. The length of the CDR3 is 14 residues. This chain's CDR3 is CASSGPGGTDTQYF. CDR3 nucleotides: TGTGCCAGCAGTGGACCCGGGGGCACAGATACGCAGTATTTT.

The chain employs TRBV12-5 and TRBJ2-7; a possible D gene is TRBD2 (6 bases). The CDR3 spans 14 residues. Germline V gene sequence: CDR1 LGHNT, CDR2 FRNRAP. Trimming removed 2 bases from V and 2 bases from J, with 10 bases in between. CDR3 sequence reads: CASGLSRLAYEQYF. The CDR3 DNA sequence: TGTGCTAGTGGTTTGTCGCGACTAGCCTACGAGCAGTACTTC.